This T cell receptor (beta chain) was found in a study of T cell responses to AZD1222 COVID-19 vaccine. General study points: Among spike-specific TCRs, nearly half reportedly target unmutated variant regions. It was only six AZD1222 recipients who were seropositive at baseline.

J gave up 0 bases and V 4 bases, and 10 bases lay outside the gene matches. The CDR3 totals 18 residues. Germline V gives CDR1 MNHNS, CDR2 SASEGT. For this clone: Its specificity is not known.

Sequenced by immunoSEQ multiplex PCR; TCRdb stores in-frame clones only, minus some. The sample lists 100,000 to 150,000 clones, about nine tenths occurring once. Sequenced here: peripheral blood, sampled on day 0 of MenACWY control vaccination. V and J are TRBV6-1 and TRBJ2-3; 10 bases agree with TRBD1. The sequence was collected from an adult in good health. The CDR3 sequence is CASSVRQGAAISTDTQYF. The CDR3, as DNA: TGTGCCAGCAGTGTCAGACAGGGGGCGGCTATTAGCACAGATACGCAGTATTTT.